This T cell receptor (beta chain) was profiled in a study of spatial heterogeneity in lung cancer. Study outcomes and limitations: Intratumoral expanded alpha and beta TCR counts were found to track tumor mutation counts.

As to time point: sample taken at primary tumor resection. This clonotype was observed a few times. The antigen remains undetermined. TCRdb reprocessed the 5' RACE reads via MiXCR and lists one record per CDR3 protein. The sample consists of 3,000 to 4,000 distinct CDR3 sequences, more than 8% of them appearing once. Trimming left V 3 bases short and J 5 bases short, with 5 bases between. CDR1 and CDR2 (germline): SGHTA, FQGNSA. This CDR3 contains 11 residues. This specimen was lung tumor tissue, taken at surgery. The V gene is TRBV7-2, the J gene TRBJ2-7; D gene unclear. The sequence was obtained from a male donor with early-stage non-small cell lung cancer. The CDR3 reads CASSFRDEQYF. The CDR3 bases are TGTGCCAGCAGCTTCAGAGACGAGCAGTACTTC.